The next 7 T cell receptor beta chains were all read from a single sample in a study of cytomegalovirus exposure and HLA in healthy donors. Primers included in the PCR were 60 Vbeta and 13 Jbeta primers. Profiling relied on immunoSEQ multiplex PCR, and the TCRdb table lists in-frame clones only, not all of them. The sample has about 170,000 clones, 85% seen once. What was sequenced was PBMCs. The receptors originated from a boy between 2 and 15 years old in good health and CMV-seronegative.

This clone was detected a few times. This chain uses TRBV2 with TRBJ2-5, with a possible D match to TRBD2 (5 bases). Germline V gives CDR1 SNHLY, CDR2 FYNNEI. Between the trimmed V and J ends, which lost 0 bases and 4 bases, there was a span of 24 bases. This CDR3 has 19 residues. The DNA of the CDR3 is TGTGCCAGCAGTGAAGCGCTTTCTGCGTGGTCCGGGGATAGAGAGACCCAGTACTTC. Amino acids: CASSEALSAWSGDRETQYF.

CDR3: CASSLTGSGNQPQHF. The CDR3 DNA is TGTGCCAGCAGCCTGACAGGCTCGGGCAATCAGCCCCAGCATTTT. This sequence joins TRBV28 and TRBJ1-5; D possibly corresponds to TRBD1 (6 bases). Germline CDR1 and CDR2: MDHEN and SYDVKM. This CDR3 region has 15 residues. V shed 6 bases and J shed 2 bases, with 14 bases lying between them.

The V gene is TRBV30, the J gene TRBJ1-2; possibly TRBD1 for D (5 bases). Trimming cost V 2 bases and J 6 bases, with 13 bases left between them. Germline loops: CDR1 GTSNPN, CDR2 SVGIG (reference sequence). The CDR3 runs 13 residues. CDR3 amino acids: CAWSHRLTDGYTF. The CDR3 nucleotides are TGTGCCTGGAGTCACAGGCTCACGGATGGCTACACCTTC.

This chain links TRBV18 with TRBJ1-1, with 9 positions matching TRBD1. The CDR3 totals 14 residues. Germline CDR1 reads KGHSH; CDR2 reads LQKENI. With V trimmed by 5 bases and J by 5 bases, 6 bases remained unmatched. CDR3 region: CASSSRTGETEAFF. The CDR3 DNA follows: TGTGCCAGCTCATCCCGGACAGGGGAGACTGAAGCTTTCTTT.

The chain couples TRBV19 to TRBJ2-7, with D unclear. Germline V gene data show CDR1 as LNHDA and CDR2 as SQIVND (reference sequence). Trimming removed 1 base from V and 1 base from J, with 5 bases in between. This CDR3 has 13 residues. The chain's CDR3 is CASSIGHSYEQYF. The CDR3 DNA sequence: TGTGCCAGTAGTATAGGTCATTCCTACGAGCAGTACTTC.

The V gene is TRBV19, the J gene TRBJ1-1; the match to TRBD1 covers 8 bases. V shed 3 bases, J shed 7 bases, and the junction held 7 bases outside the gene matches. The length of the CDR3 is 14 residues. Looked up from germline, CDR1 is LNHDA and CDR2 is SQIVND (reference sequence). This chain's CDR3 is CASSIMDRASEAFF. The CDR3, as DNA: TGTGCCAGTAGTATCATGGACAGGGCTAGTGAAGCTTTCTTT.

The chain is built from TRBV6-5 and TRBJ2-3; 10 nucleotides line up with TRBD2. V trimming: 6 bases; J trimming: 3 bases; junction bases outside the gene matches: 6. The CDR3 loop spans 15 amino acids. Germline assignment: CDR1 MNHEY and CDR2 SVGAGI. The CDR3 reads CASSQRGLATDTQYF. CDR3 DNA: TGTGCCAGCAGCCAAAGGGGACTAGCGACAGATACGCAGTATTTT.